What follows are 22 T cell receptor beta chains derived from one specimen sequenced in a study of Ad26.COV2.S vaccination and SARS-CoV-2 variants. Produced via immunoSEQ multiplex PCR; TCRdb's table is partial and in-frame only. The profile shows about 180,000 clones, around 88% of them singletons. Sequenced material: peripheral blood, taken after recovery from COVID-19. The receptors here all came from a human donor who had recovered from COVID-19.

The chain links TRBV3-1 (or the pseudogene TRBV3-2) to TRBJ2-1, with D uncertain. V was trimmed by 1 base and J by 1 base, leaving 11 bases between them. The V gene's germline CDR1 is LGHDT and CDR2 YNNKEL (reference sequence). The length of the CDR3 is 16 residues. The CDR3 DNA sequence: TGTGCCAGCAGCCAAGGCCCTTCTAGTTCCTACAATGAGCAGTTCTTC. This translates into CASSQGPSSSYNEQFF.

In its sample, this clone was seen a few times. The J gene is TRBJ2-2, the V gene TRBV5-1, with a possible D match to TRBD2 (5 bases). Trimming stripped 0 bases from V and 3 bases from J, with 12 bases between. Germline V gene lookup returns CDR1 SGHRS and CDR2 YFSETQ. The CDR3 runs 16 residues. Here the CDR3 reads CASSLGPPGYTGELFF. The CDR3 bases are TGCGCCAGCAGCTTGGGGCCCCCGGGGTACACCGGGGAGCTGTTTTTT.

V and J are TRBV4-1 and TRBJ1-1; 11 bases align to TRBD1. V shed 0 bases, J shed 5 bases, and the junction held 5 bases outside the gene matches. Per the germline V gene, CDR1 is MGHRA and CDR2 is YSYEKL. The CDR3 runs to 16 residues. In DNA, the CDR3 is TGCGCCAGCAGCCAAGATCCTGGGACAGGGGGTACTGAAGCTTTCTTT. It is translated as CASSQDPGTGGTEAFF.

The chain couples TRBV7-2 to TRBJ2-3; no firm D call. The V end was cut by 6 bases, the J end by 5 bases, with 9 bases between. The V gene's germline CDR1 is SGHTA and CDR2 FQGNSA. The CDR3 is 12 residues long. As DNA, the CDR3 is TGTGCCAGCAGAACCAAAGGAGATACGCAGTATTTT. Translated: CASRTKGDTQYF.

This clone has just one count. This rearrangement joins TRBV5-4 to TRBJ1-4, with 7 bases lining up with TRBD1. V dropped 1 base and J dropped 5; count of bases not matched to a gene: 5. This CDR3 comprises 15 residues. Per germline, CDR1 SGHNT and CDR2 YYREEE (reference sequence). CDR3: CASSLKGQINEKLFF. CDR3 nucleotides: TGTGCCAGCAGCTTGAAGGGACAGATAAATGAAAAACTGTTTTTT.

CDR3 coding DNA: TGTGCTAGTGGTTCCCGAGGTCTGGTTTTCTTT. Encoded protein: CASGSRGLVFF. The chain joins TRBV12-5 to TRBJ1-1; no definite D call. Trimming cost V 4 bases and J 13 bases, with 13 bases left between them. The CDR3 has 11 amino acids. Germline V gene data show CDR1 as LGHNT and CDR2 as FRNRAP.

The V gene is TRBV4-1, the J gene TRBJ2-5; D is undetermined. V lost 3 bases and J lost 5, with 4 bases in between. The CDR3 extends over 11 amino acids. In germline, CDR1 is MGHRA, CDR2 YSYEKL. CDR3 sequence reads: CASSQAETQYF. The CDR3 region has the DNA TGCGCCAGCAGCCAGGCGGAGACCCAGTACTTC.

This sequence joins TRBV27 and TRBJ2-2; TRBD2 matches at 9 bases. This CDR3 is built from 17 residues. The V gene's germline CDR1 is MNHEY and CDR2 SMNVEV (reference sequence). V dropped 5 bases and J dropped 0; count of bases not matched to a gene: 7. CDR3 bases: TGTGCCAGCAGTCCCAGGGCTAGCGGGACGAACACCGGGGAGCTGTTTTTT. Translating it yields CASSPRASGTNTGELFF.

J is TRBJ2-7 and V is TRBV27; 12 bases map to TRBD2. The CDR3 spans 16 residues. Trimming cost V 6 bases and J 3 bases; bases outside gene matches: 9. Germline CDR1 and CDR2: MNHEY and SMNVEV (reference sequence). The CDR3 spells CASSLQGLAGIYEQYF. CDR3 coding DNA: TGTGCCAGCAGCCTACAAGGACTAGCGGGGATCTACGAGCAGTACTTC.

The chain couples TRBV7-3 to TRBJ2-1, with 8 bases fitting TRBD2. V was pared by 5 bases and J by 7 bases, with 10 bases of the junction left unmatched. Germline V gives CDR1 SGHTA, CDR2 FQGTGA. This CDR3 has 15 residues. The CDR3 is CASSSSGIKRNEQFF. As DNA, the CDR3 is TGTGCCAGCAGCAGTAGCGGGATAAAGAGGAATGAGCAGTTCTTC. The variable domain in full, completed from reference TRBV7-3 and TRBJ2-1, reads GAGVSQTPSNKVTEKGKYVELRCDPISGHTALYWYRQSLGQGPEFLIYFQGTGAADDSGLPNDRFFAVRPEGSVSTLKIQRTERGDSAVYLCASSSSGIKRNEQFFGPGTRLTVL.

The chain employs TRBV9 and TRBJ2-1; a weak D match, TRBD2 (6 bases). Germline V gene sequence: CDR1 SGDLS, CDR2 YYNGEE. The CDR3 is 10 residues long. V dropped 7 bases and J dropped 8 bases, with 7 bases sitting between them. CDR3 residues: CASAGYEQFF. The CDR3 nucleotides are TGTGCCAGCGCGGGATATGAGCAGTTCTTC.

V gene TRBV24-1 combines with J gene TRBJ2-7; TRBD2 aligns across 7 bases. V dropped 4 bases and J dropped 2; count of bases not matched to a gene: 4. The CDR3 totals 14 residues. Germline V gives CDR1 KGHDR, CDR2 SFDVKD. For the CDR3, the DNA is TGTGCCACCAGTGAGGGGGGGTCGACCTACGAGCAGTACTTC. As protein: CATSEGGSTYEQYF.

V gene TRBV28 combines with J gene TRBJ2-5; 9 bases are shared with TRBD2. CDR1 and CDR2 (germline): MDHEN, SYDVKM. The V and J ends lost 6 bases and 5 bases, in that order; junction bases with no gene match: 7. CDR3 size: 14 residues. The CDR3 protein is CASRCGGAGETQYF. The CDR3 DNA follows: TGTGCCAGCAGGTGCGGGGGGGCCGGGGAGACCCAGTACTTC.

The chain carries TRBV5-6 and TRBJ1-5, with 11 bases fitting TRBD1. Germline values: CDR1 SGHDT, CDR2 YYEEEE. The CDR3 covers 17 residues. V shed 2 bases, J shed 7 bases, and the junction held 11 bases outside the gene matches. CDR3: CASSFRQGQGGGQPQHF. The DNA of the CDR3 is TGTGCCAGCAGCTTTCGCCAGGGACAGGGGGGAGGACAGCCCCAGCATTTT.

The V call is TRBV4-1, the J call TRBJ2-1, with D tentatively TRBD1 (5 bases). V was pared by 5 bases and J by 6 bases, with 11 bases between. The CDR3 runs to 13 residues. The V gene's germline CDR1 is MGHRA and CDR2 YSYEKL. The CDR3 nucleotides read TGCGCCAGCAGCATAGGGGTCTTCAATGAGCAGTTCTTC. Translation: CASSIGVFNEQFF.

The V call is TRBV9, the J call TRBJ2-1; D is ambiguous. The CDR3 is 15 residues long. CDR1 and CDR2 from the germline V gene are SGDLS and YYNGEE. Trimming cost V 0 bases and J 3 bases, with 10 bases left between them. CDR3 amino acids: CASSVDWTVYNEQFF. CDR3 sequence (DNA): TGTGCCAGCAGCGTAGATTGGACCGTCTACAATGAGCAGTTCTTC.

The chain employs TRBV30 and TRBJ1-3; D uncertain. This CDR3 is 17 amino acids long. Germline V gives CDR1 GTSNPN, CDR2 SVGIG (reference sequence). Between the trimmed V and J ends, which lost 0 bases and 0 bases, there was a span of 15 bases. CDR3 bases: TGTGCCTGGAGTGTATTCATAGAGACCACCTCTGGAAACACCATATATTTT. Translating gives CAWSVFIETTSGNTIYF.

The V and J genes are TRBV21-1 and TRBJ2-4. TRBV21-1 constitutes a pseudogene. The CDR3 runs 13 residues. This CDR3 is CASRTSAKNIQYF. The CDR3 bases are TGTGCCTCGCGAACATCCGCCAAAAACATTCAGTACTTC.

The rearrangement joins TRBV7-9 to TRBJ2-1, with TRBD2 matching over 8 bases. The germline gives CDR1 SEHNR, CDR2 FQNEAQ (reference sequence). Unmatched junction bases numbered 6, after V lost 1 base and J lost 4 bases. The CDR3 extends over 16 amino acids. The CDR3 DNA reads as TGTGCCAGCAGCTTAGAAGGTAGCGGGGCGTACAATGAGCAGTTCTTC. Protein product: CASSLEGSGAYNEQFF.

CDR3 nucleotide sequence: TGTGCCAGCGCCCCTAGGCGCGAGCAGTACTTC. This sequence encodes CASAPRREQYF. The gene calls are TRBV11-2 and TRBJ2-7; no firm D call. Between the trimmed V and J ends, which lost 8 bases and 6 bases, there was a span of 11 bases. Germline CDR1 reads SGHAT; CDR2 reads FQNNGV. CDR3 length: 11 amino acids.

In the case of this clone: The sample contains more than one DNA sequence encoding this CDR3. V and J are TRBV18 and TRBJ1-1; D unclear. The CDR3 has 13 residues. In germline, CDR1 is KGHSH, CDR2 LQKENI. Trimming took off 0 bases at V and 4 bases at J, with 6 bases between the two ends. Written as DNA, the CDR3 is TGTGCCAGCTCACCACCGGGTCTCACTGAAGCTTTCTTT. Translated: CASSPPGLTEAFF.

The chain employs TRBV19 and TRBJ2-3; D gene unclear. With 3 bases removed from V and 2 bases from J, the gap between germline ends came to 6 bases. Germline lookup yields CDR1 LNHDA and CDR2 SQIVND (reference sequence). The CDR3 runs 13 residues. CDR3 in amino acids: CASSMSNTDTQYF. The CDR3 nucleotides are TGTGCCAGTAGTATGAGCAACACAGATACGCAGTATTTT.